Sequencing of this TCR beta chain was carried out in a study of spatial heterogeneity in lung cancer. For the study at large: Sequenced were any available follow-up PBMC samples, which had been obtained a median of about two years after resection. The study consistently detected more beta-chain than alpha-chain sequences. As counted in raw reads, each unique TCR and UMI combination appeared more than ten times on average.

Specified time point: blood at routine non-recurrence follow-up after resection. Extraction of whole RNA from tumor, nontumor lung or frozen PBMC preceded unsorted sequencing. Trimming stripped 8 bases from V and 5 bases from J, with 18 bases between. Germline assignment: CDR1 SNHLY and CDR2 FYNNEI. The CDR3 has 14 amino acids. The study tagged each TCR cDNA molecule with a unique molecular identifier. TCRdb fed the 5' RACE reads into MiXCR, producing one record per CDR3 protein. The sample contains around 120,000 distinct CDR3 sequences, 12% of which appear only once. The specimen was PBMCs, collected at follow-up. The sequence derives from a male donor with early-stage non-small cell lung cancer. This chain connects TRBV2 to TRBJ1-1; possibly TRBD1 for D (5 bases). CDR3 sequence: CASVLQAPNTEAFF. CDR3 DNA sequence: TGTGCCAGCGTCCTACAGGCCCCGAATACTGAAGCTTTCTTT.